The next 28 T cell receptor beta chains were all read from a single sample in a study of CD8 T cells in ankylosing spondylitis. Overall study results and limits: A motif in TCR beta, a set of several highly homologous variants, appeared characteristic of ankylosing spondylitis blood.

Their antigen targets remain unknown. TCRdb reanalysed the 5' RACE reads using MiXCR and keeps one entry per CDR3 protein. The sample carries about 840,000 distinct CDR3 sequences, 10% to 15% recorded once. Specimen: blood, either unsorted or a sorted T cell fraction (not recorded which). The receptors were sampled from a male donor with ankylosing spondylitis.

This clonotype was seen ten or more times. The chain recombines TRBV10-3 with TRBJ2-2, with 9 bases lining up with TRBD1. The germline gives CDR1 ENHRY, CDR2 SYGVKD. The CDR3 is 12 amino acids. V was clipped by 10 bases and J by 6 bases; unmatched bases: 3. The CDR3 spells CANGQGSGELFF. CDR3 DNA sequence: TGTGCCAACGGACAGGGGTCCGGGGAGCTGTTTTTT.

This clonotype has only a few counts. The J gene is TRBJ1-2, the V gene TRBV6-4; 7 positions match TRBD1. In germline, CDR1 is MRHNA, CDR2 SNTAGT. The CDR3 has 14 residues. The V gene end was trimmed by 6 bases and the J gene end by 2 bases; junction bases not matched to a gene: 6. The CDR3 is CASRGKGANYGYTF. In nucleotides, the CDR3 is TGTGCCAGCAGGGGGAAGGGGGCCAACTATGGCTACACCTTC.

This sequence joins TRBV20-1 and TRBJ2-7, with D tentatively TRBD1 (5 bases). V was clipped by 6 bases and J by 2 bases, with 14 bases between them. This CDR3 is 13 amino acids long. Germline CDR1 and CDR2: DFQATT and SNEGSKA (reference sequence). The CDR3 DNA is TGCAGTGCCAAACGGCAGGGAACCTACGAGCAGTACTTC. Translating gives CSAKRQGTYEQYF.

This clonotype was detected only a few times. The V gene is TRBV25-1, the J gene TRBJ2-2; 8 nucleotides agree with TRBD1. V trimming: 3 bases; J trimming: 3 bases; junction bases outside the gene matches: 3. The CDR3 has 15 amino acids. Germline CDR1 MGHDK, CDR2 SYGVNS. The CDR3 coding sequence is TGTGCCAGCAGTGAGAACAGGGGGTACACCGGGGAGCTGTTTTTT. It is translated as CASSENRGYTGELFF.

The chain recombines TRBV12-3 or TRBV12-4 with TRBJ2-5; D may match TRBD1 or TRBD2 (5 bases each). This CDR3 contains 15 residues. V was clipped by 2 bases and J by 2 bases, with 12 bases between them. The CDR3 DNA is TGTGCCAGCAGTTTAAATATCGGGGCACAAGAGACCCAGTACTTC. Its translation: CASSLNIGAQETQYF.

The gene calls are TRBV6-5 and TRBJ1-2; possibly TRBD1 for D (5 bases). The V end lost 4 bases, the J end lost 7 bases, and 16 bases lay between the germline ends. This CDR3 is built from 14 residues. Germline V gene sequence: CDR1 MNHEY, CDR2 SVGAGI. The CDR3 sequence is CASSSRFGARGYTF. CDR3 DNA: TGTGCCAGCAGTTCGAGGTTCGGGGCTCGTGGCTACACCTTC.

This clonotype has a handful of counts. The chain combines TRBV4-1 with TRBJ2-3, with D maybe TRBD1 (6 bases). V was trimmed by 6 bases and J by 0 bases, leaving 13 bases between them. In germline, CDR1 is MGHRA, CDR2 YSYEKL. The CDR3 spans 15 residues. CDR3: CASSPWGLSTDTQYF. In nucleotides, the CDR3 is TGCGCCAGCAGTCCATGGGGGCTTAGCACAGATACGCAGTATTTT.

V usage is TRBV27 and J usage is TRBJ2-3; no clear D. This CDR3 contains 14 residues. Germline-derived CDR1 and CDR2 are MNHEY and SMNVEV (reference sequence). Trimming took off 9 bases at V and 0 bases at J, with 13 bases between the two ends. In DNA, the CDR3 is TGTGCCAGTCGCAGGATTTCGAGCACAGATACGCAGTATTTT. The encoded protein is CASRRISSTDTQYF.

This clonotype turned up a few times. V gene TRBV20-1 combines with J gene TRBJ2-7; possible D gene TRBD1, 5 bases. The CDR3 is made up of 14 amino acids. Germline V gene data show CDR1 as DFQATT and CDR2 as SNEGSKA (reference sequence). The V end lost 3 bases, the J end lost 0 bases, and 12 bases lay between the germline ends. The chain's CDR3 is CSASAGMNSYEQYF. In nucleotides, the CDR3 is TGCAGTGCTAGTGCAGGGATGAACTCCTACGAGCAGTACTTC.

In DNA form, the CDR3 reads TGTGCCAGCAGCTTAGCCACAGCATTGAGATTTTCTGGCGGCTACACCTTC. Translated: CASSLATALRFSGGYTF. The genes are TRBV7-2 and TRBJ1-2; unclear D gene. Germline CDR1 SGHTA, CDR2 FQGNSA. Trimming removed 0 bases from V and 8 bases from J, with 22 bases in between. This CDR3 has 17 residues.

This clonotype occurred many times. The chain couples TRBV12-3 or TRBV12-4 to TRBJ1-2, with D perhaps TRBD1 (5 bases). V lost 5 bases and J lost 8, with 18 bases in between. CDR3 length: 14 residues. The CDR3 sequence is CASSPGALKWGYTF. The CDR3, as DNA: TGTGCCAGCAGTCCCGGGGCGCTCAAATGGGGCTACACCTTC.

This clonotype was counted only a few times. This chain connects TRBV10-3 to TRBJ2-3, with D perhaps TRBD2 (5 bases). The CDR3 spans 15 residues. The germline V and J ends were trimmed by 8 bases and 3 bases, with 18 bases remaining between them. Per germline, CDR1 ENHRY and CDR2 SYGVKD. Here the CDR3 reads CAISKGAPQTDTQYF. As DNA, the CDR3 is TGTGCCATCTCAAAGGGAGCGCCACAAACAGATACGCAGTATTTT.

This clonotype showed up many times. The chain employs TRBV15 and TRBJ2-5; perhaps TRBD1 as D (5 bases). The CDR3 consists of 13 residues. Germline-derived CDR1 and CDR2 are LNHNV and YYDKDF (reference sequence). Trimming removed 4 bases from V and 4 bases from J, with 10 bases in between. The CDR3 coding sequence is TGTGCCACCAGCACAAGGCAGGGAGAGACCCAGTACTTC. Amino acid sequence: CATSTRQGETQYF.

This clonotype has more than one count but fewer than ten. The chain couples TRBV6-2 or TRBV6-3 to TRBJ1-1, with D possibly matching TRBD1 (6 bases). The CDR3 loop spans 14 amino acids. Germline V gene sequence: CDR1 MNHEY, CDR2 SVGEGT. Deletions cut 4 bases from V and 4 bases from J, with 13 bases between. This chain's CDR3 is CASSSPGEGTEAFF. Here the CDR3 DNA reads TGTGCCAGCAGTTCACCAGGGGAAGGCACTGAAGCTTTCTTT.

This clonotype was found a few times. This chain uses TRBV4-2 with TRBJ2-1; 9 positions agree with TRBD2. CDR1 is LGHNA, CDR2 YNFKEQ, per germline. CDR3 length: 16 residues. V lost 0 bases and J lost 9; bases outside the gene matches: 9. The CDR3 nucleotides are TGTGCCAGCAGCCAAGATCTAGTACTAGCGGGTATTGAGCAGTTCTTC. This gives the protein CASSQDLVLAGIEQFF.

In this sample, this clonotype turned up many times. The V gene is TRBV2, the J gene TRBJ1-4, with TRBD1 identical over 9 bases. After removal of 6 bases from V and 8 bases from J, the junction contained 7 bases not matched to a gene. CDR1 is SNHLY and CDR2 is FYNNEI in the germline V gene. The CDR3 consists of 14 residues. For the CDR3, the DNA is TGTGCCAGCAGGAAGGGACAGGGAGAGGAAAAACTGTTTTTT. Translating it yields CASRKGQGEEKLFF.

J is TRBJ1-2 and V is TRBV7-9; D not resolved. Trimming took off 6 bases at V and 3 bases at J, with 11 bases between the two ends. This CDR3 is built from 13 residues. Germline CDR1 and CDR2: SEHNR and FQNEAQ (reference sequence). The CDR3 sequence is CASSPPPHYGYTF. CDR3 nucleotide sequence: TGTGCCAGCAGTCCCCCGCCTCACTATGGCTACACCTTC. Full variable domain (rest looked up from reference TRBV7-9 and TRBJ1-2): DTGVSQNPRHKITKRGQNVTFRCDPISEHNRLYWYRQTLGQGPEFLTYFQNEAQLEKSRLLSDRFSAERPKGSFSTLEIQRTEQGDSAMYLCASSPPPHYGYTFGSGTRLTVV.

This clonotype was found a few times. In DNA, the CDR3 is TGCAGCGTAGTCCAGGGGGCGAGTGGCTACACCTTC. Protein: CSVVQGASGYTF. The chain carries TRBV29-1 and TRBJ1-2; 8 bases fit TRBD1. Germline-derived CDR1 and CDR2 are SQVTM and ANQGSEA. The V segment lost 6 bases and the J segment 7 bases; nucleotides outside the gene matches: 7. The length of the CDR3 is 12 residues.

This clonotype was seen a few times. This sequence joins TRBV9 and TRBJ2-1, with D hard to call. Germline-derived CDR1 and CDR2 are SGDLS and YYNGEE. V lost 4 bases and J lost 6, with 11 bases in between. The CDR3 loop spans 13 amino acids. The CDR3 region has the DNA TGTGCCAGCAGCCCGCGAGGCCCCAATGAGCAGTTCTTC. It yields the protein CASSPRGPNEQFF.

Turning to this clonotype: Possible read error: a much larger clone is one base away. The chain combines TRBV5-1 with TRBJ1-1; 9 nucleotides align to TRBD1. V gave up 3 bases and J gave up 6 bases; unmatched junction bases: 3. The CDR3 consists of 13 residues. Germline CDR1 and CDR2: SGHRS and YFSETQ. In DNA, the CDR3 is TGCGCCAGCAGCTGGGACAGGGCGGCTGAAGCTTTCTTT. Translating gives CASSWDRAAEAFF.

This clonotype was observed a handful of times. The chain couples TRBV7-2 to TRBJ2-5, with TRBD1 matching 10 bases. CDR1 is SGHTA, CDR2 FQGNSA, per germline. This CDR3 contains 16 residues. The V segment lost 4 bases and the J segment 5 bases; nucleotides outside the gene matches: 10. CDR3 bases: TGTGCCAGCAGCTCCCCCAGACAGGGGGCGGGGGAGACCCAGTACTTC. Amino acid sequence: CASSSPRQGAGETQYF.

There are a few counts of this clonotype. The CDR3 protein is CSAEPGLAANYNEQFF. The CDR3 region has the DNA TGCAGTGCGGAACCGGGACTAGCGGCAAACTACAATGAGCAGTTCTTC. The chain couples TRBV20-1 to TRBJ2-1, with TRBD2 matching 11 bases. Germline V CDR1 and CDR2: DFQATT, SNEGSKA (reference sequence). Germline trimming cut 6 bases from V and 3 bases from J; bases unmatched to any gene: 10. The CDR3 has 16 residues.

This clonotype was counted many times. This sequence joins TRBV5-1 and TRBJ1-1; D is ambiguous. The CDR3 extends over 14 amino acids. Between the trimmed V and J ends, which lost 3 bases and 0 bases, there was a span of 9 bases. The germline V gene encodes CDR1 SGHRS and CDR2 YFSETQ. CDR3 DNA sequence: TGCGCCAGCAGCTCCTCCATCTTGAACACTGAAGCTTTCTTT. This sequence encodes CASSSSILNTEAFF.

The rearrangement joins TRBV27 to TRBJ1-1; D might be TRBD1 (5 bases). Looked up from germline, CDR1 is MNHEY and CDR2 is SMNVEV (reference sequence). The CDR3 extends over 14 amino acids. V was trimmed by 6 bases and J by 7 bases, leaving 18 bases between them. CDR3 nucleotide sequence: TGTGCCAGCAGGAGGGTGTCAGGGAGGCGTGAAGCTTTCTTT. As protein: CASRRVSGRREAFF.

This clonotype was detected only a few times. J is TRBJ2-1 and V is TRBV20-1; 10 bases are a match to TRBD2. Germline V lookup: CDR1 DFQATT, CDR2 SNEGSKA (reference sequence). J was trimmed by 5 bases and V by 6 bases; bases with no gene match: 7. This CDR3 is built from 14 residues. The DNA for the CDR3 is TGCAGTGCCCCACTAGCGGGAAGAAACAATGAGCAGTTCTTC. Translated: CSAPLAGRNNEQFF.

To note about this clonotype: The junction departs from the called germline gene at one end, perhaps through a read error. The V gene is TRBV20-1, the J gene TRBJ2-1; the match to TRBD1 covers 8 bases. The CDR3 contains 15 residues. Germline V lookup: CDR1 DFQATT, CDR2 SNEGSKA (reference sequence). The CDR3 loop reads CSARDIRQGWNEQLF. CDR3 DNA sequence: TGCAGTGCTAGAGATATTCGACAGGGGTGGAATGAGCAGCTCTTC.

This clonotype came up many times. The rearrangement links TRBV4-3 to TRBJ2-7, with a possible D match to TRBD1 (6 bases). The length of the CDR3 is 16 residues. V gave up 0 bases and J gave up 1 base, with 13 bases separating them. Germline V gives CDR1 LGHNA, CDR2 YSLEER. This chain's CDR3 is CASSQDYRVGSYEQYF. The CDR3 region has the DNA TGCGCCAGCAGCCAAGATTACAGGGTAGGGTCCTACGAGCAGTACTTC.

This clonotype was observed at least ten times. CDR3 region: CSVASGGFVGQYF. CDR3 in DNA: TGCAGCGTTGCTTCGGGAGGGTTTGTAGGGCAGTACTTC. The chain uses TRBV29-1 and TRBJ2-7; 8 nucleotides match TRBD2. This CDR3 contains 13 residues. J was trimmed by 9 bases and V by 4 bases; bases with no gene match: 11. CDR1 and CDR2 (germline): SQVTM, ANQGSEA.